This record concerns one T cell receptor (beta chain) sequence. This clone turned up a few times. The specificity of this receptor is unknown. No quality values exist for individual bases; no much larger clone is one base distant. The data belong to a study of cytomegalovirus exposure and HLA in healthy donors (dated by TCRdb to between 2016 and 2019). Study-wide context: An earlier analysis of 587 of the donors reported about 250 Gb of sequence data and around 110 million unique TCR beta sequences from about 200 million T cells. The study was designed to test whether signatures of past pathogen exposure could be identified by cataloging public T cell receptors. In a later analysis, previously published TCR beta repertoires from some 640 donors were re-analyzed and high-resolution HLA genotyping was added so that TCR occurrence patterns could be studied. The later analysis used no new phenotypic data to find candidate immune exposures, relying instead on TCR beta sequences and their occurrence across donors. Roughly five DR-DQ haplotypes were handled as single units for association and clustering because linkage in the cohort was strong. The study used immunosequencing to profile the T cell repertoires of more than 650 subjects and linked those repertoires to cytomegalovirus serostatus. All discovery cohort repertoires had been generated using a single sequencing platform. The study combined high-throughput TCR immunosequencing, statistical association of individual TCRs with disease status, and machine learning to predict cytomegalovirus infection status. HLA typing covered class I and class II loci at four-digit resolution. The number of typed donors differed by locus: roughly 629-640 for A, B, C, DRB1 and DQB1; 522 for DQA1; around 610 for DPA1; and 400 to 480 for DPB1. An early release covering around 630 HLA-typed donors comprised 250 to 350 gigabases of sequencing data and tens of millions of unique TCR sequences. Along with the roughly 670-subject first cohort, a separate validation cohort of over a hundred different subjects was used. Among 398 genotyped donors of the cohort, an average of approximately 200,000 unique TCR beta nucleotide sequences was sequenced per donor, of which about 19% were non-productive. The genetic ancestry cluster associated with self-reported Caucasian donors included 81% of the roughly 400 genotyped donors. A later genetic analysis used genome-wide SNP genotypes for about three fifths of the 666 donors, treating that subset as a discovery cohort. To decide whether each TCR beta V gene segment behaved as functional or pseudogenic, an earlier analysis of nearly 600 of the donors relied on high-throughput TCR beta sequencing. Donor age, sex, ethnicity and CMV serostatus were compiled alongside the repertoire data.

Library preparation employed the immunoSEQ multiplex PCR assay. The multiplex PCR relied on a mix of 60 forward primers for TCR Vbeta segments and 13 reverse primers for TCR Jbeta segments. Amplification of the CDR3 region of rearranged TCR beta genes was performed with a multiplex PCR assay on genomic DNA. Amplified TCR beta libraries were sequenced as 87-base-pair reads on the Illumina HiSeq System. The published analysis was carried out like this. In a later analysis, around 80 million unique TCR beta chains were counted across the roughly 610 repertoires, and approximately 9.9 million of these chains were shared by at least two donors. Raw reads were error-corrected and collapsed into unique sequences with a nearest-neighbor algorithm that merged closely related sequences to remove PCR and sequencing errors. Alignment of CDR3 sequences to IMGT reference sequences was used to assign V, D and J gene segments. Each retained sequence needed at least a six-nucleotide match to both a V gene segment and a J gene segment. Rearrangements were classified as productive when the CDR3 lacked stop codons and remained in frame with V and J, and all other rearrangements were classified as non-productive. CDR3 was defined by IMGT convention, running from the second conserved V-encoded cysteine to the conserved J-encoded phenylalanine. The earlier analysis of some 550 of the donors excluded any sequence lacking an unambiguous match to a single V gene segment. In an earlier analysis of approximately 560 of the donors, a V segment was called functional when productive rearrangements were above 56.7%, and segregating when the standard deviation between donors exceeded 5%. A statistical classification framework was built to diagnose cytomegalovirus status from the catalog of TCR beta chain sequences. In a later analysis, TCR nucleotide sequences were compared against IMGT/GENE-DB human TR gene sequences so that V and J genes could be assigned. Using the TCRdist pipeline, a later analysis assigned CDR3 sequences along with most-parsimonious VDJ recombination scenarios. In a later analysis, every TCR beta chain was defined by the combination of its CDR3 amino acid sequence and its V-gene family, and reads without a unique V-gene family were dropped. A later analysis removed 500 to 650 highly shared, low-generation-probability nucleotide sequences to deal with suspected cross-contamination and a sequencing artifact. A later analysis calculated a clonal expansion index for each public chain from normalized within-repertoire ranks of inferred template counts. In a later analysis, generation probabilities were computed with a VDJ recombination model fitted to out-of-frame rearrangements, and the resulting probabilities were checked against IGoR. Hypergeometric tests were used in a later analysis to score TCR-TCR, TCR-HLA and TCR-CMV co-occurrence, with a repertoire-size bias correction applied to the TCR pairs. To estimate false discovery rates, a later analysis permuted the HLA or CMV assignments 20 times. A later analysis grouped co-occurring TCRs with DBSCAN, adding TCRdist sequence similarity when clustering within HLA-allele-positive subsets. Repertoires with fewer than 30,000 or more than 120,000 public chains, plus five repertoires with anomalous nucleotide sharing, were excluded from co-occurrence clustering. TCRdb obtained this table from immuneACCESS and retained in-frame rearrangements with V and J assigned. These tables miss some clones; where compared with another copy, unresolved V genes account for less than half of the shortfall, and the remainder is unexplained. That table supplies the V and J calls and clone size; D and trimming were determined from the DNA. The sample table records roughly 130,000 clones; roughly 88% of these occur just once. Jointly, the top ten make up about 2.7% of the sample.

The investigation overall reported the following: It was suggested by the authors that the approach could potentially be generalized to other disease states and immunological phenotypes. CMV serostatus was the only immune exposure information available for the cohort. A further reported finding was that TCR beta sequences accurately predicted the HLA-A and HLA-B alleles for most subjects in the first cohort. In a later analysis, the rate of TCR association differed among HLA loci, with DRB1 alleles having the most associated TCRs and HLA-C alleles having the fewest. Several of the top co-occurrence clusters appeared to be linked to parvovirus B19, influenza, CMV and Epstein-Barr virus, according to a later analysis. Three of the identified cytomegalovirus-associated TCR beta chains were confirmed in vitro to be specific for cytomegalovirus antigens. Because the 87-base-pair reads could not distinguish some IMGT-functional V segments, including TRBV6-2 and TRBV6-3, those segments were excluded. The classifier was reported to diagnose cytomegalovirus status with high specificity and sensitivity in both the original and validation cohorts. In a later analysis, HLA-associated TCR beta chains showed more clonal expansion and lower generation probabilities than non-associated chains that were equally common. A later analysis found that most CMV-associated TCR beta chains appeared HLA-restricted, with HLA associations seemingly driven largely by CMV exposure. In this cohort, only TCR beta chains were sequenced, and detectable features were limited by the absence of alpha or paired-chain data. In an earlier analysis of 587 of the donors, most TCR beta V segments appeared in productive rearrangements about 90% or about 30% of the time, broadly matching IMGT annotations. A cluster of highly shared sequence variants was judged likely to be a technical artifact of the sequencing pipeline. Sequencing depth was assumed to be roughly uniform across donors in the presence/absence analyses, though that assumption may not hold. Because some donors lacked HLA typing at each locus, the association tests relied only on the typed subset. While some public TCRs were present in many individuals, most TCR sequences turned up only very rarely across donors. Because counts were too low, approximately 18 rarely observed V segments, including chromosome 9 orphons, were excluded from the earlier analysis of under 650 of the donors. When HLA alleles, especially DR and DQ, strongly co-occurred, TCR associations were difficult to assign to individual alleles. A later genetic analysis associated a missense DCLRE1C variant with V-gene and J-gene trimming of TCR beta chains, and an independent cohort replicated the association. In a later analysis, about 16,000 TCR beta sequences were associated with specific HLA alleles at a false discovery rate of 0.05. A later genetic analysis reported fewer N-insertions in productive TCRs among donors in an Asian-associated ancestry cluster than the roughly 670-donor mean. Linkage disequilibrium might explain the correlated functional status among segregating V segments, but an unknown experimental factor could not be excluded. A total of about 180 TCR beta chains were listed by the study as associated with cytomegalovirus.

The cohort consisted of some 670 healthy bone marrow donors. Cohort members were all nominally healthy when sampled, although unrecorded immune exposures were likely present. The donor was CMV seropositive and was included in the group of approximately 310 seropositive cohort members. A peripheral blood sample was collected from each donor, and TCR beta sequencing was performed on peripheral blood mononuclear cells. Genomic DNA was extracted from the blood cell samples with the Qiagen DNeasy Blood Extraction Kit. CDR1 and CDR2 were assigned from the germline V gene as MNHEY and SVGAGI. Trimming takes 8 bases from V and 3 bases from J, and the germline ends sit 11 bases apart. CDR3 length: 13 amino acids, cysteine to phenylalanine. This entry keeps only the CDR3 DNA: 39 bases, framed from base 1.

The V and J segments used are TRBV6-5 and TRBJ1-3, and TRBD1 may be the D gene, going by 5 matching bases. The source of this sequence is a woman aged 18-29 years in good health and CMV-seropositive. The source material was PBMCs. The DNA sequence is given as TGTGCCAGCCAAAGGGGATATGGAAACACCATATATTTT. Translated, it gives CASQRGYGNTIYF.